This T cell receptor (beta chain) was obtained from a study of cytomegalovirus exposure and HLA in healthy donors. Across the whole study: Previous work identified 90 million to 130 million unique TCR beta sequences from roughly 180 million T cells.

This CDR3 comprises 15 residues. CDR1 MDHEN and CDR2 SYDVKM come from the germline V gene. The V end was cut by 5 bases, the J end by 0 bases, with 14 bases between. Use of 60 Vbeta and 13 Jbeta primers characterized the PCR. Libraries were prepared by immunoSEQ multiplex PCR; TCRdb keeps only in-frame clonotypes and omits some of them. The table lists under 200,000 clones, about 75% of them singletons. Sequenced: PBMCs. The source of this sequence is a male donor in good health and CMV-seronegative. The chain joins TRBV28 to TRBJ2-7, with D perhaps matching TRBD2 (6 bases). CDR3: CASSPPAGSSYEQYF. CDR3 in DNA: TGTGCCAGCAGTCCCCCAGCGGGTAGCTCCTACGAGCAGTACTTC.